This T cell receptor beta chain was recovered during a study of T cells in Graves' hyperthyroidism and ophthalmopathy (dated by TCRdb to 2018 to 2020). Some background on the complete study: Peripheral blood samples were taken at the time of initial diagnosis, prior to any treatment. In six Graves' hyperthyroidism patients, the study also compared T-cell repertoires from thyroid tissue with T-cell repertoires from blood. After blood sampling, hyperthyroidism patients were treated with methimazole at a starting dose of 30 mg daily, and ophthalmopathy patients were treated with high-dose intravenous methylprednisolone. To identify TCR V-J signatures that set the groups apart, the researchers used a discovery cohort of 95 to 100 patients, made up of roughly 45 with Graves' ophthalmopathy and 57 with stable Graves' hyperthyroidism. The paper reports TCR Vbeta CDR3 sequencing of more than 120 peripheral blood samples: around 45 ophthalmopathy, fewer than 80 hyperthyroidism and 17 progressor patients. The 100 or so discovery patients were randomly split 7:3 into training and test sets. Prospective prediction of ophthalmopathy was tested in an independent validation cohort of approximately 18 hyperthyroidism patients and 15 to 17 patients who later progressed to ophthalmopathy. The paper as a whole reports these results and caveats: No statistical method was used to fix the sample size in advance, and group allocation was not hidden from the investigators. A 13 V-J signature model separated ophthalmopathy from stable hyperthyroidism, with over 85% sensitivity and roughly 82% specificity in cross-validation and 80%/75% in testing. In validation, the model predicted progression to ophthalmopathy a median of approximately 6.3 months before onset, with about 71% sensitivity and roughly 73% specificity. Most expanded thyroid clonotypes (frequency above 0.001) were also found in blood, which suggests that blood repertoires may mirror thyroid immune responses.

This clonotype has a handful of counts. Its antigen target is currently unknown. One base away there is no much larger clone; base qualities are not given. Amplification of TCR beta CDR3 regions was carried out from RNA transcripts. A first-round RT-PCR of the TCR CDR3 used the HTBI primer set with the Qiagen OneStep RT-PCR kit. Libraries were constructed in a second round of multiplex PCR, after which size selection and purification were performed. Paired-end sequencing of the libraries was performed with 100 bp reads on an Illumina HiSeq2000. On the study's bioinformatics: SOAPnuke was used to process the raw data, throwing out any read that contained adapters or uncalled bases, had a mean Phred below 15, or lacked an exact constant-primer or identifier match. High-quality paired reads were merged using COPE v1.2.5, and each unique nucleotide sequence was defined as a clonotype. Clonotypes were aligned to IMGT TRBV, TRBD and TRBJ reference segments using MiTCR v1.1. The analysis included only V-J combinations with a frequency above 0.0001, which together covered 99% to 99.2% of the repertoires. A TCS score was defined as the ratio between F50 (clonal expansion) and ExV (chaos), using BLOSUM62-based TCRdist between CDR3 peptides within each V-J. Welch's t-statistics and random forest reduced fewer than 600 V-J features to about 12, which were used in a naive Bayes classifier (R e1071). TCRdb trimmed public reads at Q25 via fastp, called clones via MiXCR and kept in-frame beta chains. One record per CDR3 amino acid sequence lists the most common genes and DNA. TCRdb's processing, not the study's, gives the V and J calls here. Present in this sample are approximately 400,000 distinct CDR3 sequences, 14% to 15% of which were seen just once. The ten largest make up 32% of the sample.

According to the germline V gene, CDR1 reads MDHEN and CDR2 reads SYDVKM. The CDR3 sequence holds 18 residues, the cysteine and phenylalanine included. The sequence is cut down to CDR3 DNA, 54 bases in frame from base 1. A distance of 19 bases separates the germline ends of V and J, which lose 5 bases and 0 bases respectively. A patient counted as having stable Graves' hyperthyroidism if no progression to ophthalmopathy occurred over 18 months of follow-up. Hyperthyroidism patients were newly diagnosed, had a disease duration of under 2 months, and were aged 18 to 65 years. Exclusion was applied to patients with uncontrolled infections, other autoimmune diseases, pregnancy or lactation. Clinical symptoms, serum thyroxine and TRAb, thyroid ultrasound, and orbital computed tomography formed the basis for the diagnoses. Ficoll-Paque density gradient centrifugation was used to isolate PBMCs from approximately 10 ml of fresh peripheral blood. Total RNA was extracted with Trizol reagent, and quality was checked on an Agilent 2100 Bioanalyzer.

This chain is built from TRBV28 and TRBJ2-2; the D segment cannot be called with confidence. Sequenced: blood. This clonotype was obtained from a woman aged 25 to 39 with Graves' hyperthyroidism. The CDR3 region has the sequence CASSLIPQALTNTGELFF. DNA sequence: TGTGCCAGCAGTCTCATACCCCAGGCACTGACGAACACCGGGGAGCTGTTTTTT.